The rows below give T cell receptor beta chains drawn from one sample of a study of T cell changes during pregnancy in multiple sclerosis. The data were produced by immunoSEQ multiplex PCR, yet TCRdb's version contains in-frame clones alone and is incomplete. The sample lists about 52,000 clones, more than 80% occurring once. The sequencing here drew on CD4+ T cells from peripheral blood mononuclear cells, taken before pregnancy. The receptor source for this set is a female donor with multiple sclerosis, enrolled in a pregnancy study. Both conserved end residues are part of each CDR3. D genes are given only for firm matches. A clone size is listed for some rows: how often the clone was seen (once, few, many), or a class if it is expanded.

TRBD2	TRBJ2-5	NA	TRBV18	CASSPMGLAGKETQYF	TGTGCCAGCTCACCTATGGGACTAGCGGGAAAGGAGACCCAGTACTTC
NA	TRBJ2-3	NA	TRBV19	CASSSFEGSTDTQYF	TGTGCCAGTAGTTCCTTCGAGGGTAGCACAGATACGCAGTATTTT
TRBD2	TRBJ2-7	NA	TRBV10-3	CAISVGRVSYEQYF	TGTGCCATCAGTGTCGGGAGGGTTTCCTACGAGCAGTACTTC
TRBD1	TRBJ1-4	once	TRBV7-2	CASSSTGGNEKLFF	TGTGCCAGCAGCTCGACAGGGGGTAATGAAAAACTGTTTTTT
TRBD1	TRBJ2-7	NA	TRBV5-4	CASSLWGQGPPGQYF	TGTGCCAGCAGCTTGTGGGGACAGGGACCTCCGGGGCAGTACTTC
TRBD2	TRBJ2-3	NA	TRBV9	CASSALTSGSGTDTQYF	TGTGCCAGCAGCGCCCTGACTAGCGGGAGCGGAACAGATACGCAGTATTTT
TRBD1	TRBJ1-4	NA	TRBV2	CASSEGTGGYEKLFF	TGTGCCAGCAGTGAGGGGACAGGGGGGTATGAAAAACTGTTTTTT
TRBD2	TRBJ2-1	NA	TRBV7-9	CASSLAGGIGQFF	TGTGCCAGCAGCTTAGCGGGAGGGATCGGGCAGTTCTTC
NA	TRBJ2-7	NA	TRBV4-3	CASSQEGTRETNEQYF	TGCGCCAGCAGCCAAGAAGGTACGAGGGAGACAAACGAGCAGTACTTC
TRBD2	TRBJ2-3	NA	TRBV5-1	CASSSGLAGGSADTQYF	TGCGCCAGCAGCTCGGGACTAGCGGGAGGATCCGCAGATACGCAGTATTTT
NA	TRBJ2-5	NA	TRBV15	CATSSSKGLDQETQYF	TGTGCCACCAGCAGCTCAAAGGGACTCGACCAAGAGACCCAGTACTTC
NA	TRBJ1-2	NA	TRBV30	CAWSPVINYGYTF	TGTGCCTGGAGCCCAGTAATTAACTATGGCTACACCTTC
TRBD1	TRBJ2-7	NA	TRBV6-1	CAITGTGLLEQYF	TGTGCCATTACCGGGACAGGCCTCTTAGAGCAGTACTTC
NA	TRBJ1-1	NA	TRBV7-3	CASSAGSWATEAFF	TGTGCCAGCAGCGCGGGATCCTGGGCCACTGAAGCTTTCTTT
TRBD1	TRBJ2-4	NA	TRBV6-1	CASSSTGLAKNIQYF	TGTGCCAGCAGTTCGACAGGGCTAGCCAAAAACATTCAGTACTTC
NA	TRBJ2-6	NA	TRBV30	CAWSVGSGANVLTF	TGTGCCTGGAGTGTCGGCTCTGGGGCCAACGTCCTGACTTTC